The table lists the clone carrying this T cell receptor beta chain with a few counts. The entry originates in a study of human T cells and chemical hapten exposure. The study's library attached unique molecular identifiers to single cDNA molecules. Via MiXCR, TCRdb re-called the RACE reads, giving one row per CDR3 protein. The top ten hold just over 2% of the sample, which has about 94,000 distinct CDR3 sequences, around 9.3% seen once. As for time point: patch test 2, 6 weeks after DPC sensitization. As to treatment: therapeutic diphenylcyclopropenone sensitization with weekly scalp DPC. Germline values: CDR1 SQVTM, CDR2 ANQGSEA. V shed 7 bases and J shed 3 bases, with 16 bases lying between them. The CDR3 is 14 amino acids.

This TCR was sampled from a woman aged 40 to 50 with alopecia areata. Some clones in this sample may be carry-over from other donors' samples. This rearrangement joins TRBV29-1 to TRBJ2-1, with D perhaps TRBD2 (5 bases). The sample here was whole blood, taken in connection with sensitization to the hapten diphenylcyclopropenone (DPC). The CDR3 sequence is CSASGLVDYNEQFF. The CDR3 region has the DNA TGCAGCGCCTCTGGACTTGTAGACTACAATGAGCAGTTCTTC.